The clone carrying this T cell receptor (beta chain) was observed once. Its target is not known. Germline CDR1 is LNHNV and CDR2 is YYDKDF (reference sequence). The V end was cut by 9 bases, the J end by 2 bases, with 8 bases between. The CDR3 contains 12 residues. Quantitative 5'-RACE with molecular barcodes produced the TCR beta libraries. TCRdb re-called the 5' RACE reads through MiXCR, storing one row per CDR3 protein. The table lists around 770,000 distinct CDR3 sequences, 10% to 15% of them singletons. This entry is derived from a study of CD8 T cells in ankylosing spondylitis. Study-level points and caveats: Certain motif variants had earlier appeared in reactive arthritis synovial fluid and blood. Disease-linked clones had a CD8+ phenotype and relatively low frequency in peripheral blood. Seemingly distinctive of ankylosing spondylitis blood was a TCR beta motif formed by eight highly homologous variants.

This receptor was identified in a male donor with ankylosing spondylitis. The specimen was blood, either unsorted or a sorted T cell fraction (not recorded which). The J gene is TRBJ1-5, the V gene TRBV15; D ambiguous. The CDR3 spells CATTWGNQPQHF. The CDR3, as DNA: TGTGCCACTACATGGGGCAATCAGCCCCAGCATTTT.